A single T cell receptor (beta chain) is shown here with its context. The donor population consisted of healthy HIV-negative adults with no recent acute infections or vaccinations. This sample is part of a study of shared clonotypes between healthy human individuals. Trimming shortened V by 6 bases and J by 1 base, and 16 bases separated the two germline ends. Germline V gene sequence: CDR1 MGHRA, CDR2 YSYEKL. The CDR3 is made up of 16 amino acids. Sequencing used immunoSEQ multiplex PCR; TCRdb keeps in-frame clones, though not all of them. The table has around 700,000 clones, 55% to 75% seen once. Sequenced sample: memory CD4+ T cells sorted from blood. Subset indicated: CD45RA-negative fraction. This chain connects TRBV4-1 to TRBJ1-5; no reliable D call. The source is a woman in her thirties in good health. The CDR3: CASSPSFSRSNQPQHF. DNA for the CDR3: TGCGCCAGCAGTCCAAGTTTTAGCAGGAGCAATCAGCCCCAGCATTTT.